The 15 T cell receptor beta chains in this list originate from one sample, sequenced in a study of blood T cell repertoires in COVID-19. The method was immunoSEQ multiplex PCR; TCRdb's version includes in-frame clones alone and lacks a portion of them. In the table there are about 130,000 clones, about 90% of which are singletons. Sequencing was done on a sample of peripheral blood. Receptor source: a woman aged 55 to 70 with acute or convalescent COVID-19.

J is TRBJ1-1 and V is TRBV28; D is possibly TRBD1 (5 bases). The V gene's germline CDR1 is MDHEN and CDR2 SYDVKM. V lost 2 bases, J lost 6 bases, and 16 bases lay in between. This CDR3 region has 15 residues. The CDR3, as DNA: TGTGCCAGCAGTTTAATGCGGAGAGGGGAGGCTGAAGCTTTCTTT. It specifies CASSLMRRGEAEAFF. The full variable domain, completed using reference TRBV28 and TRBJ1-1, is DVKVTQSSRYLVKRTGEKVFLECVQDMDHENMFWYRQDPGLGLRLIYFSYDVKMKEKGDIPEGYSVSREKKERFSLILESASTNQTSMYLCASSLMRRGEAEAFFGQGTRLTVV.

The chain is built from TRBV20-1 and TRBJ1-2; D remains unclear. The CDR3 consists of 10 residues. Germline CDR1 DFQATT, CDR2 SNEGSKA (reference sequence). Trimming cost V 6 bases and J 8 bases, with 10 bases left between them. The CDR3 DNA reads TGCAGTGCCTCACTGGGCGGCTACACCTTC. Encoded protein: CSASLGGYTF.

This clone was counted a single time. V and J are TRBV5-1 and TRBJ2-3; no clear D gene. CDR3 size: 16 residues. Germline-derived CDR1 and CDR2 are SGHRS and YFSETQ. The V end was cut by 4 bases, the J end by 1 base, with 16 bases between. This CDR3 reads CASSHQRPGGTDTQYF. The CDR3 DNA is TGCGCCAGCAGCCACCAGAGACCAGGTGGCACAGATACGCAGTATTTT.

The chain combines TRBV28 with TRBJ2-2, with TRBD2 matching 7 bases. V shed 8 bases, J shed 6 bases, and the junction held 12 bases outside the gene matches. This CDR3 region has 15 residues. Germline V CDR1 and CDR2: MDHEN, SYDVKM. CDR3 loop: CASELRTAGAGELFF. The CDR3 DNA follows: TGTGCCAGCGAATTACGGACCGCGGGAGCCGGGGAGCTGTTTTTT.

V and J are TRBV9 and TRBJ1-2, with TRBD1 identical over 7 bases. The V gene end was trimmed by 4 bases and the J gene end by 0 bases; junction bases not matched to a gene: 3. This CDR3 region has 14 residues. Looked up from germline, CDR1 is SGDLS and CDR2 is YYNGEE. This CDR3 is CASSPGQSNYGYTF. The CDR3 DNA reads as TGTGCCAGCAGCCCGGGACAGTCTAACTATGGCTACACCTTC.

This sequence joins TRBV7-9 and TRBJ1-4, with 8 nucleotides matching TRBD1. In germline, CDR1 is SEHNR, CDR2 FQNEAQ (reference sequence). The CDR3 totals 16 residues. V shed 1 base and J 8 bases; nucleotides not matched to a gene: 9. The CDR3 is CASSLGLGQGNEKLFF. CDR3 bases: TGTGCCAGCAGCTTAGGGCTCGGACAGGGCAACGAAAAACTGTTTTTT. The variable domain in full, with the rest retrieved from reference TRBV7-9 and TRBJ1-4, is DTGVSQNPRHKITKRGQNVTFRCDPISEHNRLYWYRQTLGQGPEFLTYFQNEAQLEKSRLLSDRFSAERPKGSFSTLEIQRTEQGDSAMYLCASSLGLGQGNEKLFFGSGTQLSVL.

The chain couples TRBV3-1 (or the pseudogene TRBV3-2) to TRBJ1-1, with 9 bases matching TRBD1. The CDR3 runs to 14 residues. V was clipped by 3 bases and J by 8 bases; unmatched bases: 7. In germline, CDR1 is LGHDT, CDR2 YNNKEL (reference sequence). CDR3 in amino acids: CASSHWDREGEAFF. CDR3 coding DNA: TGTGCCAGCAGCCACTGGGACAGGGAAGGGGAAGCTTTCTTT.

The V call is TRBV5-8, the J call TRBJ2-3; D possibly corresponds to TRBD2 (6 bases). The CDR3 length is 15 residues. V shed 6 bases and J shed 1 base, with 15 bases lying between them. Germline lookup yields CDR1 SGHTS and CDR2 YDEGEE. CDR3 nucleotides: TGTGCCAGCACCCCTCTAGCGCTTCGCACAGATACGCAGTATTTT. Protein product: CASTPLALRTDTQYF.

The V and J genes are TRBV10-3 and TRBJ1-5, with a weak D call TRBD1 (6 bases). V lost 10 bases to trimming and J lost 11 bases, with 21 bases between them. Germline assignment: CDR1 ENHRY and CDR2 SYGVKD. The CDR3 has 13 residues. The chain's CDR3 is CATRDGEGQTQHF. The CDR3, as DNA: TGTGCCACCAGGGACGGCGAAGGACAGACCCAGCATTTT.

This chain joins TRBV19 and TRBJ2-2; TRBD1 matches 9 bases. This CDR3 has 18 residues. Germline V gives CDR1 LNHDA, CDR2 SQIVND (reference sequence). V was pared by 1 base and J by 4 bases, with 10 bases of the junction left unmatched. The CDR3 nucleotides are TGTGCCAGTAGTATAGTATCAATATCGGACAGGGGCACCGGGGAGCTGTTTTTT. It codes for CASSIVSISDRGTGELFF.

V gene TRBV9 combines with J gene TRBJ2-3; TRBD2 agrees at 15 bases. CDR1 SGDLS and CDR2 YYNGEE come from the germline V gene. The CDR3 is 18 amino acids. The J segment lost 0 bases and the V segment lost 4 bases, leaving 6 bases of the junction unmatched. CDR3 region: CASSHGTSGRTSTDTQYF. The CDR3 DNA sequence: TGTGCCAGCAGCCACGGGACTAGCGGGAGGACGAGCACAGATACGCAGTATTTT.

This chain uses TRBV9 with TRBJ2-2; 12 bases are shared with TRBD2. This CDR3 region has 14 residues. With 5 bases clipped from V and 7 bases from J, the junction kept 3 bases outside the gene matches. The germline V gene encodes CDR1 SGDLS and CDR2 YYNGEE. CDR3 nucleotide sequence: TGTGCCAGCAGTTTGACTAGCGGGAGCGGGGAGCTGTTTTTT. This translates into CASSLTSGSGELFF.

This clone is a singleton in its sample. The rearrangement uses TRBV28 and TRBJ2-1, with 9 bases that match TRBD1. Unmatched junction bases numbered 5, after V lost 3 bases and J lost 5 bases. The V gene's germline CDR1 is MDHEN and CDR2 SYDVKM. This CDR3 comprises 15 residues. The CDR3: CASSLNRGLDNEQFF. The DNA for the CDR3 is TGTGCCAGCAGTTTGAACAGGGGGCTGGACAATGAGCAGTTCTTC.

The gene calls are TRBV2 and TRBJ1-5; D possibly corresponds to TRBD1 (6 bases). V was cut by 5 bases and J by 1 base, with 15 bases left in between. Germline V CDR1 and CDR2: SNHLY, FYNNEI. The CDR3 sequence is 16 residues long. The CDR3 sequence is CASSQTLQGSNQPQHF. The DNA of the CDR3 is TGTGCCAGCAGTCAAACGTTACAGGGAAGCAATCAGCCCCAGCATTTT.

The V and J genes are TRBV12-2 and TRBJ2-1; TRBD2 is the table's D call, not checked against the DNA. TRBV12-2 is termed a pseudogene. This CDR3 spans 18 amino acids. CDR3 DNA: TGTGCAAGTCGCTTACCGACTAGCGGGGGTGGCTCCTACAATGAGCAGTTCTTC. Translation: CASRLPTSGGGSYNEQFF.